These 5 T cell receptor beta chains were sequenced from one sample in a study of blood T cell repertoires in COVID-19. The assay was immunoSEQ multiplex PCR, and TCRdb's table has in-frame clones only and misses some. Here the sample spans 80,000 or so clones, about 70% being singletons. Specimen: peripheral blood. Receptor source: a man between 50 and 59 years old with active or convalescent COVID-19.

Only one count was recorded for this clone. CDR3 nucleotide sequence: TGCACCAGCAGCCAAACGGGACTAGTAAAAGAGACCCAGTACTTC. Translated: CTSSQTGLVKETQYF. The chain carries TRBV1 and TRBJ2-5; no check of the table's D call, TRBD2, against the DNA was made. TRBV1 corresponds to a pseudogene. This CDR3 region has 15 residues.

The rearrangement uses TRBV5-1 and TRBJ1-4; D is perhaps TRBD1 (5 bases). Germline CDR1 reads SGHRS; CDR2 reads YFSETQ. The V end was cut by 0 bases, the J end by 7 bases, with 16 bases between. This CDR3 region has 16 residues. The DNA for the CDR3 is TGCGCCAGCAGCTTGGGGTTTGGGACGGAGGGTGAAAAACTGTTTTTT. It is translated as CASSLGFGTEGEKLFF. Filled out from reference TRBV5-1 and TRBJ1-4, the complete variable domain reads KAGVTQTPRYLIKTRGQQVTLSCSPISGHRSVSWYQQTPGQGLQFLFEYFSETQRNKGNFPGRFSGRQFSNSRSEMNVSTLELGDSALYLCASSLGFGTEGEKLFFGSGTQLSVL.

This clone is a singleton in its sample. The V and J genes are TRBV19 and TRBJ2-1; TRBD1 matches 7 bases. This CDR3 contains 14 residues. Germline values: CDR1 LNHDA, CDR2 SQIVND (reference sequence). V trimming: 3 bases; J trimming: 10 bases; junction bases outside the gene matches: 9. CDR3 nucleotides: TGTGCCAGTAGTATTTCGGACAGGTGGGTAGAGCAGTTCTTC. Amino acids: CASSISDRWVEQFF.

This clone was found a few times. Here the CDR3 reads CASTPVGGGRTGELFF. The CDR3 DNA is TGTGCCAGTACCCCAGTAGGCGGAGGACGGACCGGGGAGCTGTTTTTT. The rearrangement uses TRBV19 and TRBJ2-2; the D gene is possibly TRBD2 (5 bases). From germline, CDR1 is LNHDA and CDR2 SQIVND (reference sequence). This CDR3 is 16 amino acids long. The V and J ends lost 7 bases and 5 bases respectively, with 20 bases between them.

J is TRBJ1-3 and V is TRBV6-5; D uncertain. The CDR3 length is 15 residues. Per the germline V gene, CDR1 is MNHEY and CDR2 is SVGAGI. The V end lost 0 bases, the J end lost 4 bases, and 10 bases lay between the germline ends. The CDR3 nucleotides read TGTGCCAGCAGTTACTCGTACTACGGGGGAAACACCATATATTTT. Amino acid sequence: CASSYSYYGGNTIYF.